A selection of T cell receptor beta chains follows, all from one sample in a study of cytomegalovirus exposure and HLA in healthy donors. Clones were sequenced by immunoSEQ multiplex PCR, and TCRdb holds only the in-frame ones, with some missing. The sample lists fewer than 150,000 clones, about 87% occurring once. Sequencing used PBMCs. All receptors derive from a man between 18 and 35 years old in good health and CMV-seropositive. The CDR3 runs from the conserved cysteine through the conserved F or W. The D gene is left open where the match is weak. The size of a clone is reported for some rows only, either as once, few or many, or as a class for expanded clones.

d_call j_call cdr3_length clone_size v_call cdr3_aa cdr3_nt
TRBD1 TRBJ1-1 14 few TRBV19 CASNAGTGNTEAFF TGTGCCAGTAATGCCGGGACAGGGAACACTGAAGCTTTCTTT
- TRBJ2-2 14 - TRBV6-5 CASSYSVNTGELFF TGTGCCAGCAGTTATAGCGTGAACACCGGGGAGCTGTTTTTT
- TRBJ1-2 15 - TRBV2 CASSTGRQASGGYTF TGTGCCAGCAGCACGGGAAGACAGGCCTCTGGTGGCTACACCTTC
TRBD2 TRBJ2-7 15 - TRBV27 CASSLRGLASYEQYF TGTGCCAGCAGTTTAAGGGGACTAGCCTCCTACGAGCAGTACTTC
- TRBJ1-2 14 - TRBV6-5 CASSPGARSGGYTF TGTGCCAGCAGCCCTGGGGCCAGATCAGGTGGCTACACCTTC
- TRBJ2-2 16 - TRBV7-9 CASSPTRARDPGELFF TGTGCCAGCAGCCCTACCAGAGCCAGGGATCCCGGGGAGCTGTTTTTT
TRBD1 TRBJ1-4 14 many TRBV9 CASGSTQGGEKLFF TGTGCCAGCGGATCAACACAGGGGGGTGAAAAACTGTTTTTT
- TRBJ2-1 13 - TRBV7-8 CASSLQVYNEQFF TGTGCCAGCAGCCTTCAGGTCTACAATGAGCAGTTCTTC
TRBD1 TRBJ1-2 16 - TRBV5-1 CASSFDRGHINYGYTF TGCGCCAGCAGCTTCGACAGGGGTCATATAAACTATGGCTACACCTTC
TRBD1 TRBJ2-2 16 - TRBV6-5 CASSYRDRGALGELFF TGTGCCAGCAGTTATCGCGACAGGGGGGCTCTCGGGGAGCTGTTTTTT
TRBD2 TRBJ2-5 16 - TRBV7-9 CASSPPSGSSEETQYF TGTGCCAGCAGCCCACCTAGCGGGAGCTCAGAAGAGACCCAGTACTTC
TRBD1 TRBJ1-2 15 - TRBV9 CASSFRTGDSYGYTF TGTGCCAGCAGCTTCCGGACAGGGGACTCCTATGGCTACACCTTC
- TRBJ2-3 12 - TRBV27 CASTSWADTQYF TGTGCCAGCACTAGTTGGGCAGATACGCAGTATTTT
- TRBJ2-7 11 - TRBV29-1 CSVMAPGEQYF TGCAGCGTTATGGCCCCAGGGGAGCAGTACTTC
- TRBJ2-7 12 - TRBV30 CAWMPGTYEQYF TGTGCCTGGATGCCAGGGACCTACGAGCAGTACTTC
TRBD2 TRBJ2-5 14 - TRBV6-6 CASSERDFQETQYF TGTGCCAGCAGCGAGCGGGACTTTCAAGAGACCCAGTACTTC
TRBD2 TRBJ2-3 17 - TRBV5-1 CASSFPRLAGGTDTQYF TGCGCCAGCAGCTTCCCCAGACTAGCGGGAGGCACAGATACGCAGTATTTT
- TRBJ2-3 15 - TRBV27 CASSWRRGLTDTQYF TGTGCCAGCAGTTGGCGCAGGGGCCTCACAGATACGCAGTATTTT
- TRBJ1-5 16 - TRBV2 CASTRSQGLSNQPQHF TGTGCCAGCACCCGAAGCCAGGGTTTGAGCAATCAGCCCCAGCATTTT
- TRBJ2-7 16 - TRBV7-6 CASSPYPGRASYEQYF TGTGCCAGCAGCCCCTACCCGGGTAGAGCCTCCTACGAGCAGTACTTC
TRBD1 TRBJ2-5 14 - TRBV7-8 CASSQRTGAGTQYF TGTGCCAGCAGCCAAAGGACAGGGGCAGGGACCCAGTACTTC
- TRBJ2-2 17 - TRBV18 CASSPGLGQIDTGELFF TGTGCCAGCTCACCAGGCCTCGGACAGATTGACACCGGGGAGCTGTTTTTT
- TRBJ2-3 15 - TRBV27 CASTLLGGGTDTQYF TGTGCCAGCACACTTCTAGGCGGGGGCACAGATACGCAGTATTTT
- TRBJ1-1 15 - TRBV27 CASSLSWGRGTEAFF TGTGCCAGCAGTTTATCGTGGGGGCGCGGCACTGAAGCTTTCTTT
TRBD2 TRBJ2-2 14 - TRBV7-9 CASWRREGTGELFF TGTGCCAGCTGGAGGCGGGAGGGCACCGGGGAGCTGTTTTTT
- TRBJ2-1 13 - TRBV29-1 CSVRERFRNEQFF TGCAGCGTCCGGGAGAGGTTTAGGAATGAGCAGTTCTTC
- TRBJ2-4 14 - TRBV9 CASSSGLAKNIQYF TGTGCCAGCAGCTCTGGGCTAGCCAAAAACATTCAGTACTTC
TRBD2 TRBJ2-4 16 - TRBV4-2 CASSQDVAGGGNIQYF TGTGCCAGCAGCCAAGATGTGGCGGGAGGAGGAAACATTCAGTACTTC
TRBD1 TRBJ2-3 15 - TRBV6-6 CASSYGGDRGDTQYF TGTGCCAGCAGTTACGGGGGGGACAGGGGAGATACGCAGTATTTT
TRBD1 TRBJ1-5 13 - TRBV5-1 CASRYDRDQPQHF TGCGCCAGCAGATACGACAGGGATCAGCCCCAGCATTTT
TRBD2 TRBJ2-2 19 - TRBV2 CASSRYKLAGASSTGELFF TGTGCCAGCAGCCGGTATAAACTAGCGGGGGCCTCGTCCACCGGGGAGCTGTTTTTT
- TRBJ2-1 16 - TRBV7-9 CASSLGGTQPPNEQFF TGTGCCAGCAGCTTAGGCGGGACTCAACCGCCCAATGAGCAGTTCTTC
TRBD2 TRBJ2-3 16 - TRBV6-1 CASSEVPREGQDTQYF TGTGCCAGCAGTGAGGTGCCCCGGGAGGGCCAGGATACGCAGTATTTT